The 17 T cell receptor beta chains presented below share a single source sample, sequenced in a study of OX40 agonist ivuxolimab in advanced cancers. Measured with immunoSEQ multiplex PCR; TCRdb has only the in-frame clones, and not every one. The repertoire has fewer than 60,000 clones, about three quarters of them found once; the top ten carry over 6.5%. This specimen was CD4+ or CD8+ T cells sorted from blood, taken in a trial of the OX40 agonist ivuxolimab. The source of these receptors is an adult with an advanced solid tumor such as melanoma, head and neck, liver or kidney cancer.

The gene calls are TRBV19 and TRBJ1-3; 7 nucleotides match TRBD1. This CDR3 spans 17 amino acids. Trimming cost V 5 bases and J 1 base; bases outside gene matches: 11. The germline V gene encodes CDR1 LNHDA and CDR2 SQIVND (reference sequence). This CDR3 is CASSRYGQVVSGNTIYF. Written as DNA, the CDR3 is TGTGCCAGTAGTCGATACGGACAGGTGGTATCTGGAAACACCATATATTTT. The entire variable domain, with the rest obtained from reference TRBV19 and TRBJ1-3, is as follows: DGGITQSPKYLFRKEGQNVTLSCEQNLNHDAMYWYRQDPGQGLRLIYYSQIVNDFQKGDIAEGYSVSREKKESFPLTVTSAQKNPTAFYLCASSRYGQVVSGNTIYFGEGSWLTVV.

The chain carries TRBV5-4 and TRBJ2-3; TRBD2 agrees at 16 bases. The V segment lost 4 bases and the J segment 4 bases; nucleotides outside the gene matches: 3. CDR3 size: 16 residues. Germline V CDR1 and CDR2: SGHNT, YYREEE (reference sequence). The CDR3 sequence is CASSTGLAGGSDTQYF. CDR3 bases: TGTGCCAGCAGCACGGGACTAGCGGGAGGGTCAGATACGCAGTATTTT.

The chain recombines TRBV5-4 with TRBJ2-1, with 12 nucleotides matching TRBD2. The V segment lost 4 bases and the J segment 6 bases; nucleotides outside the gene matches: 5. In germline, CDR1 is SGHNT, CDR2 YYREEE (reference sequence). The CDR3 has 15 amino acids. The CDR3 DNA reads as TGTGCCAGCAGCGTTAGGACTAGCGGGATCAATGAGCAGTTCTTC. Protein product: CASSVRTSGINEQFF.

This rearrangement joins TRBV5-4 to TRBJ2-7; D not resolved. Looked up from germline, CDR1 is SGHNT and CDR2 is YYREEE (reference sequence). Trimming cost V 0 bases and J 1 base, with 8 bases left between them. The CDR3 sequence is 14 residues long. The CDR3, as DNA: TGTGCCAGCAGCTTGGAGGTCGCTTCCTACGAGCAGTACTTC. Its translation: CASSLEVASYEQYF.

This chain links TRBV18 with TRBJ1-4; D unclear. V was pared by 0 bases and J by 7 bases, with 6 bases between. This CDR3 is built from 13 residues. Germline CDR1 is KGHSH and CDR2 is LQKENI. This chain's CDR3 is CASSPPASEKLFF. Written as DNA, the CDR3 is TGTGCCAGCTCACCACCAGCCTCTGAAAAACTGTTTTTT.

V gene TRBV4-3 combines with J gene TRBJ2-7; D not resolved. The CDR3 has 15 residues. The germline V gene encodes CDR1 LGHNA and CDR2 YSLEER. The V and J ends lost 1 base and 4 bases respectively, with 14 bases between them. CDR3 loop: CASSQGRNSRYEQYF. The CDR3 DNA reads as TGCGCCAGCAGCCAAGGAAGAAACTCGAGGTACGAGCAGTACTTC.

The table lists this clone with a count of one. The chain employs TRBV11-2 and TRBJ2-3; unclear D gene. The CDR3 contains 13 residues. Germline values: CDR1 SGHAT, CDR2 FQNNGV. V was shortened by 4 bases and J by 3 bases, with 8 bases between the two germline ends. The chain's CDR3 is CASSSEITDTQYF. The CDR3 DNA follows: TGTGCCAGCAGCTCGGAAATAACAGATACGCAGTATTTT.

This chain uses TRBV2 with TRBJ1-2; a possible D gene is TRBD1 (6 bases). The CDR3 has 13 amino acids. Trimming left V 6 bases short and J 4 bases short, with 12 bases between. Germline CDR1 is SNHLY and CDR2 is FYNNEI. The CDR3 DNA follows: TGTGCCAGCAGAGATGACAGGAGCTATGGCTACACCTTC. This encodes CASRDDRSYGYTF.

The chain recombines TRBV11-2 with TRBJ2-1, with 9 positions matching TRBD2. This CDR3 region has 16 residues. The V gene's germline CDR1 is SGHAT and CDR2 FQNNGV. V shed 4 bases and J 0 bases; nucleotides not matched to a gene: 4. In DNA form, the CDR3 reads TGTGCCAGCAGCTCCCTAGCGGGGAGCTCCTACAATGAGCAGTTCTTC. Translating gives CASSSLAGSSYNEQFF.

The V gene is TRBV25-1, the J gene TRBJ2-5; 11 positions agree with TRBD1. Germline V gene sequence: CDR1 MGHDK, CDR2 SYGVNS. Unmatched junction bases numbered 5, after V lost 6 bases and J lost 5 bases. CDR3 size: 14 residues. This chain's CDR3 is CASRRTGGYETQYF. CDR3 coding DNA: TGTGCCAGCAGGCGGACAGGGGGCTATGAGACCCAGTACTTC. Drawing the rest from reference TRBV25-1 and TRBJ2-5, the complete variable domain is EADIYQTPRYLVIGTGKKITLECSQTMGHDKMYWYQQDPGMELHLIHYSYGVNSTEKGDLSSESTVSRIRTEHFPLTLESARPSHTSQYLCASRRTGGYETQYFGPGTRLLVL.

The V call is TRBV27, the J call TRBJ1-5; D not resolved. The CDR3 spans 14 residues. Germline CDR1 and CDR2: MNHEY and SMNVEV (reference sequence). V was cut by 1 base and J by 2 bases, with 6 bases left in between. The CDR3 nucleotides are TGTGCCAGCAGTTTATTAGCAGGCAATCAGCCCCAGCATTTT. Translated: CASSLLAGNQPQHF.

This chain links TRBV5-1 with TRBJ2-5; D remains ambiguous. CDR1 is SGHRS and CDR2 is YFSETQ in the germline V gene. This CDR3 comprises 14 residues. Deletions cut 0 bases from V and 1 base from J, with 7 bases between. This CDR3 reads CASSLGGVQETQYF. The CDR3 DNA sequence: TGCGCCAGCAGCTTGGGTGGGGTCCAAGAGACCCAGTACTTC.

V gene TRBV5-1 combines with J gene TRBJ2-5; D uncertain. V was clipped by 2 bases and J by 2 bases, with 7 bases between them. Germline lookup yields CDR1 SGHRS and CDR2 YFSETQ. This CDR3 is 13 amino acids long. The CDR3 here is CASSLFKQETQYF. CDR3 nucleotides: TGCGCCAGCAGCTTATTTAAACAAGAGACCCAGTACTTC.

This chain uses TRBV5-4 with TRBJ2-7; 10 nucleotides line up with TRBD1. Germline CDR1 SGHNT, CDR2 YYREEE (reference sequence). After removal of 2 bases from V and 5 bases from J, the junction contained 7 bases not matched to a gene. This CDR3 comprises 15 residues. CDR3 sequence reads: CASSLDGDRGHEQYF. CDR3 DNA sequence: TGTGCCAGCAGCTTAGACGGGGACAGGGGCCACGAGCAGTACTTC.

Of note for this clone: At one boundary the junction diverges from the germline segment, which might be a read error. The chain has TRBV5-1 and TRBJ2-7, with unresolved D. The CDR3 is 14 residues long. Germline V gives CDR1 SGHRS, CDR2 YFSETQ. CDR3 nucleotides: TGCGCCAGCAGCTTGCTTAGGGATTCCTCCGAGCAGTACTTC. Translating it yields CASSLLRDSSEQYF. Complete variable domain (other parts from reference TRBV5-1 and TRBJ2-7): KAGVTQTPRYLIKTRGQQVTLSCSPISGHRSVSWYQQTPGQGLQFLFEYFSETQRNKGNFPGRFSGRQFSNSRSEMNVSTLELGDSALYLCASSLLRDSSEQYFGPGTRLTVT.

The chain employs TRBV2 and TRBJ2-3, with D perhaps TRBD1 (6 bases). The CDR3 has 16 amino acids. V was trimmed by 3 bases and J by 6 bases, leaving 19 bases between them. Germline assignment: CDR1 SNHLY and CDR2 FYNNEI. CDR3 in amino acids: CASSDGFLGAVDTQYF. DNA for the CDR3: TGTGCCAGCAGTGATGGGTTTTTGGGGGCTGTGGATACGCAGTATTTT.

The chain uses TRBV28 and TRBJ2-7; D not certain. The CDR3 runs to 13 residues. From germline, CDR1 is MDHEN and CDR2 SYDVKM. Trimming pared 2 bases from V and 4 bases from J, leaving 9 bases between. The CDR3 DNA reads as TGTGCCAGCAGTTTAGTATTTTTGTACGAGCAGTACTTC. It specifies CASSLVFLYEQYF.